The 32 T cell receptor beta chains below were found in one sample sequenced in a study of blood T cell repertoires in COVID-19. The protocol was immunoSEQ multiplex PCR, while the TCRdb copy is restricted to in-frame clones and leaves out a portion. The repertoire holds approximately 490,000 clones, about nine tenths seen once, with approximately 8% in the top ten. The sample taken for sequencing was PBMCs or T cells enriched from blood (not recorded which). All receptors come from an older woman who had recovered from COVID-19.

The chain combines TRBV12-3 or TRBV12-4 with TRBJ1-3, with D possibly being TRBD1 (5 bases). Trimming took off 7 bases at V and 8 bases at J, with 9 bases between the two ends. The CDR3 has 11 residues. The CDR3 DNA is TGTGCCAGCACCCCGGGGGACACCATATATTTT. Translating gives CASTPGDTIYF.

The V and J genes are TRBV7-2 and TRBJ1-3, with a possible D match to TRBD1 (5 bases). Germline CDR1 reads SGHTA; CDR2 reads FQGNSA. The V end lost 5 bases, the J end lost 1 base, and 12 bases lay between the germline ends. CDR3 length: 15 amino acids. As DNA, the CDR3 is TGTGCCAGCAGCAGTGGACAAGTGTCTGGAAACACCATATATTTT. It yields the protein CASSSGQVSGNTIYF.

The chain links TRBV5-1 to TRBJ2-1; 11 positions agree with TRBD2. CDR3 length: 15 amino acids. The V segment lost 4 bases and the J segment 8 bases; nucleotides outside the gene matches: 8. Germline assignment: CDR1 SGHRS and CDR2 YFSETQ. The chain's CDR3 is CASSILAGVSYEQFF. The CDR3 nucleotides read TGCGCCAGCAGCATACTAGCGGGGGTTTCGTATGAGCAGTTCTTC. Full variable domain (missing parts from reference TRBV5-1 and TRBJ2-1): KAGVTQTPRYLIKTRGQQVTLSCSPISGHRSVSWYQQTPGQGLQFLFEYFSETQRNKGNFPGRFSGRQFSNSRSEMNVSTLELGDSALYLCASSILAGVSYEQFFGPGTRLTVL.

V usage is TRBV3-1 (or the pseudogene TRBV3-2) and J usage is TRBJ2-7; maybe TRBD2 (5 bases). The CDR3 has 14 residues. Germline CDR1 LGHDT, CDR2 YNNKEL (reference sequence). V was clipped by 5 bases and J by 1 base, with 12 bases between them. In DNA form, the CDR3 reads TGTGCCAGCAGCAGGCGGGTTGCGTCCTACGAGCAGTACTTC. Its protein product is CASSRRVASYEQYF.

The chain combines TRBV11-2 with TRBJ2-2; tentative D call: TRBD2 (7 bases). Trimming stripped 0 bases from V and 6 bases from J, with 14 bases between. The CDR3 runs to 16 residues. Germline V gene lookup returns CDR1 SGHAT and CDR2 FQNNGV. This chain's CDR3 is CASSLDWKGGAGELFF. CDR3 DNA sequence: TGTGCCAGCAGCTTAGATTGGAAAGGGGGGGCCGGGGAGCTGTTTTTT.

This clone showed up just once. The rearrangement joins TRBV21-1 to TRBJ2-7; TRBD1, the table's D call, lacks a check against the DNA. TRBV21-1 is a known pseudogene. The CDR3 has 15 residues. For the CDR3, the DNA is TGTGCCAGCAGCAAACGACAGGGGACCCTCTACGAGCAGTACGTC. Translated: CASSKRQGTLYEQYV.

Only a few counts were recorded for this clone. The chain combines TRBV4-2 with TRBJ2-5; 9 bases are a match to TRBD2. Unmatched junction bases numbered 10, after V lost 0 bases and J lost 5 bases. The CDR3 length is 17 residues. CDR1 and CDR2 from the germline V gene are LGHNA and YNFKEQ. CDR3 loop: CASSQDFRGGAWETQYF. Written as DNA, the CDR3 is TGTGCCAGCAGCCAAGATTTTCGCGGGGGGGCTTGGGAGACCCAGTACTTC.

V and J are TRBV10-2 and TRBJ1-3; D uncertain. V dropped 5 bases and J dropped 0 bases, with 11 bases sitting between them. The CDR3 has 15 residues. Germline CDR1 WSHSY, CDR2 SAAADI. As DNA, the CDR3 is TGCGCCAGCAGTCTGGCCAGCGTCTCTGGAAACACCATATATTTT. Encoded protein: CASSLASVSGNTIYF.

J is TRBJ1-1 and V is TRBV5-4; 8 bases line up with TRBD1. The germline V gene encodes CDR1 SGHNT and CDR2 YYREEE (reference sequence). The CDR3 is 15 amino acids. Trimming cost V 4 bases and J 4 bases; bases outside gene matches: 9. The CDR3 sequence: CASSIGQGGRTEAFF. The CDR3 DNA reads TGTGCCAGCAGCATCGGACAGGGCGGGCGCACTGAAGCTTTCTTT.

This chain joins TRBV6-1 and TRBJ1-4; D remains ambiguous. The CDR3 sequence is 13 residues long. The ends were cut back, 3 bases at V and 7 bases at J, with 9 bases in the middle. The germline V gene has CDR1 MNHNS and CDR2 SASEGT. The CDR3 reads CASSDRLFEKLFF. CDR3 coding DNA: TGTGCCAGCAGTGACAGGCTTTTTGAAAAACTGTTTTTT.

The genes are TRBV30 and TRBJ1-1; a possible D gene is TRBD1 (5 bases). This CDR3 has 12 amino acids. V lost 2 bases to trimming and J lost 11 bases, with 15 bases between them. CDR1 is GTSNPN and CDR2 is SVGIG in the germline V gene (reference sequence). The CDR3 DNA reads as TGTGCCTGGAGTACGGCCCCCAGGGTTGCTTTCTTT. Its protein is CAWSTAPRVAFF. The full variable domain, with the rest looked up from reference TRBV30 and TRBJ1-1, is SQTIHQWPATLVQPVGSPLSLECTVEGTSNPNLYWYRQAAGRGLQLLFYSVGIGQISSEVPQNLSASRPQDRQFILSSKKLLLSDSGFYLCAWSTAPRVAFFGQGTRLTVV.

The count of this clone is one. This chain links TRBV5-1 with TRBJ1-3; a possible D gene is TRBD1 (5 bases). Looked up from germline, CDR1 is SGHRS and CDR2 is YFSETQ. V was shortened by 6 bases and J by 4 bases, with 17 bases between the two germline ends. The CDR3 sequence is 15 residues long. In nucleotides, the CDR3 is TGCGCCAGCACCAGTGGGGCTTCGTGGGGAAACACCATATATTTT. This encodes CASTSGASWGNTIYF.

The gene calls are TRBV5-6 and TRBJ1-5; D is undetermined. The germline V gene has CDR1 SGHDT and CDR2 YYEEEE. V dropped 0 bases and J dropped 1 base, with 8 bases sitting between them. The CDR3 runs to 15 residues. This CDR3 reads CASSLAAVSNQPQHF. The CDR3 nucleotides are TGTGCCAGCAGCTTGGCCGCGGTAAGCAATCAGCCCCAGCATTTT.

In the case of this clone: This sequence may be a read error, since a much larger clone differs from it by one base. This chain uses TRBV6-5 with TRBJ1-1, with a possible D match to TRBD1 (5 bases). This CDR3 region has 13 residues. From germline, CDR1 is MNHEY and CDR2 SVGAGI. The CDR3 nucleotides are TGTGTCAGCACAAGGACACTGAACACTGAAGCTTTCTTT. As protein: CVSTRTLNTEAFF.

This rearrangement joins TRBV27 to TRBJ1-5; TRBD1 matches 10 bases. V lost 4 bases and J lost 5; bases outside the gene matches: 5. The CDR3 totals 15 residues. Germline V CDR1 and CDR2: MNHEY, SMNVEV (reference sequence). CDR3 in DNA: TGTGCCAGCAGTTCCGGGACAGGGGTCTATCAGCCCCAGCATTTT. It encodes CASSSGTGVYQPQHF.

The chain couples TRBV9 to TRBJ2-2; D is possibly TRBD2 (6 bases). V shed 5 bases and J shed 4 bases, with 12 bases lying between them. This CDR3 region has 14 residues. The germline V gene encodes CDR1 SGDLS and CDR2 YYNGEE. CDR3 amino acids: CASRLAWGTGELFF. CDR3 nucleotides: TGTGCCAGCAGGCTAGCGTGGGGCACCGGGGAGCTGTTTTTT. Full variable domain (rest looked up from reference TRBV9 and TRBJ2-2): DSGVTQTPKHLITATGQRVTLRCSPRSGDLSVYWYQQSLDQGLQFLIQYYNGEERAKGNILERFSAQQFPDLHSELNLSSLELGDSALYFCASRLAWGTGELFFGEGSRLTVL.

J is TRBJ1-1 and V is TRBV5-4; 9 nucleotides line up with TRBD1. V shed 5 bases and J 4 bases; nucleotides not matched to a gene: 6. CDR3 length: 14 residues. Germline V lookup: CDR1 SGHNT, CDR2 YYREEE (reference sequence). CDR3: CASRPTGGGTEAFF. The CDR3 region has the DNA TGTGCCAGCAGACCGACAGGGGGAGGCACTGAAGCTTTCTTT.

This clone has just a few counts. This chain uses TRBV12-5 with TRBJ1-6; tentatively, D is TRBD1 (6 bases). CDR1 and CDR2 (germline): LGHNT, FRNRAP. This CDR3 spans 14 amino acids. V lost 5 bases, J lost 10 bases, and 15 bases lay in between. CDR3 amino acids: CASGPDRQESPLHF. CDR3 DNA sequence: TGTGCTAGTGGTCCTGACCGACAGGAATCACCCCTCCACTTT.

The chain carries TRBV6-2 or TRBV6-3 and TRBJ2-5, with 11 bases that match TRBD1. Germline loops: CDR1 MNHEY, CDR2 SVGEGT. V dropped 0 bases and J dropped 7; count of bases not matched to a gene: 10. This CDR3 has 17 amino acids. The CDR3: CASSYSEDRGRRGTQYF. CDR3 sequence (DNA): TGTGCCAGCAGTTACTCAGAGGACAGGGGGCGAAGGGGGACCCAGTACTTC.

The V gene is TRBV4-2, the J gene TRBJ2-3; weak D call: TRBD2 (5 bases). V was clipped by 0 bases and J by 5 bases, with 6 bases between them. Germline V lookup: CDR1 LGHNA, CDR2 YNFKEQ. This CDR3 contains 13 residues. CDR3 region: CASSQERVDTQYF. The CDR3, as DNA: TGTGCCAGCAGCCAAGAGCGGGTAGATACGCAGTATTTT.

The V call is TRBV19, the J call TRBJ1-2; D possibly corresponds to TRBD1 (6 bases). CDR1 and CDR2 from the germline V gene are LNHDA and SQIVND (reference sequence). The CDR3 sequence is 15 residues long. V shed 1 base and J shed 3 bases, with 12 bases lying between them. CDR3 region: CASSIVAGGHYGYTF. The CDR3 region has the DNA TGTGCCAGTAGTATAGTTGCGGGGGGCCACTATGGCTACACCTTC.

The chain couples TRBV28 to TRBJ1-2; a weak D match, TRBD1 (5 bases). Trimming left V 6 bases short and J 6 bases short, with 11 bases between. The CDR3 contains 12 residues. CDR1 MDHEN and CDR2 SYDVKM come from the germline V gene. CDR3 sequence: CASRRGLNGYTF. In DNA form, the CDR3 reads TGTGCCAGCAGGCGGGGACTTAATGGCTACACCTTC.

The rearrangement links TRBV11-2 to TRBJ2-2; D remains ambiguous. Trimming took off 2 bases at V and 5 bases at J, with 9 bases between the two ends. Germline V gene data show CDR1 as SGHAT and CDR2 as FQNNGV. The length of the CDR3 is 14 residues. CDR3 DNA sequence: TGTGCCAGCAGCTTAATCTGGCAGACCGGGGAGCTGTTTTTT. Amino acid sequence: CASSLIWQTGELFF.

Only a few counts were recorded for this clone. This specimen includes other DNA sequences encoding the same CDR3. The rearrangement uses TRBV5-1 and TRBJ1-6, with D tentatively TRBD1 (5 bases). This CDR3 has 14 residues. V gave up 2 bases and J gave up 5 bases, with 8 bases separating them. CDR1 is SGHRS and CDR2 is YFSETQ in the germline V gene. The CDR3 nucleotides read TGCGCCAGCAGCTTCGGGGGGGATAATTCACCCCTCCACTTT. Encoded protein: CASSFGGDNSPLHF.

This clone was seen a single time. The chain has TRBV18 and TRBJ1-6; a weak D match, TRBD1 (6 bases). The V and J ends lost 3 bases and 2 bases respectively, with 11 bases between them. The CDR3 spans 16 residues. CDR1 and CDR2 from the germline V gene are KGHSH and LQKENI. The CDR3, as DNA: TGTGCCAGCTCACCTGAGGGGGGGCCCTATAATTCACCCCTCCACTTT. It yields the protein CASSPEGGPYNSPLHF.

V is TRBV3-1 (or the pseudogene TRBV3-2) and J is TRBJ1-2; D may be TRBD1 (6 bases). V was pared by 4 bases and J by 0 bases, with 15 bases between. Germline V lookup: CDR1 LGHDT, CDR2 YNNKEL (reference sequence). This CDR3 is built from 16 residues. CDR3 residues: CASSRGQPQANYGYTF. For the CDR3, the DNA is TGTGCCAGCAGCCGAGGACAGCCCCAAGCTAACTATGGCTACACCTTC.

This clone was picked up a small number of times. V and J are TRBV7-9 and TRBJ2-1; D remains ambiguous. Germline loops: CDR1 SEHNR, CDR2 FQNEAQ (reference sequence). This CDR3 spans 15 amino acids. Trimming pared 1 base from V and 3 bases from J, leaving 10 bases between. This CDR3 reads CASSLVGQDYNEQFF. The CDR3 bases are TGTGCCAGCAGCTTAGTGGGCCAGGACTACAATGAGCAGTTCTTC. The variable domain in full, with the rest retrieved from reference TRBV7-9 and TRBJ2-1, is DTGVSQNPRHKITKRGQNVTFRCDPISEHNRLYWYRQTLGQGPEFLTYFQNEAQLEKSRLLSDRFSAERPKGSFSTLEIQRTEQGDSAMYLCASSLVGQDYNEQFFGPGTRLTVL.

CDR3: CASKGTTTNYGYTF. DNA for the CDR3: TGTGCCAGCAAGGGGACAACAACGAACTATGGCTACACCTTC. J is TRBJ1-2 and V is TRBV6-5; TRBD1 might be the D (6 bases). The CDR3 contains 14 residues. The germline V gene has CDR1 MNHEY and CDR2 SVGAGI. The V end was cut by 7 bases, the J end by 2 bases, with 14 bases between.

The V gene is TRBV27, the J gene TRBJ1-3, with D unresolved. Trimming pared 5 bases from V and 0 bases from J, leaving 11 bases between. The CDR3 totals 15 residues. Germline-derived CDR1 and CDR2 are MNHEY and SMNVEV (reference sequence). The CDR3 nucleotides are TGTGCCAGCAGTCCCACTAGGATCTCTGGAAACACCATATATTTT. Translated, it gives CASSPTRISGNTIYF.

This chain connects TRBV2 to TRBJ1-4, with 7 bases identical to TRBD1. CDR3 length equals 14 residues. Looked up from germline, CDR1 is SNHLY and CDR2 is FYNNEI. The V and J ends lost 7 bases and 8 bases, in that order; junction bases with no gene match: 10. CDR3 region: CASTDRVLREKLFF. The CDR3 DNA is TGTGCCAGCACCGACAGGGTGTTAAGGGAAAAACTGTTTTTT.

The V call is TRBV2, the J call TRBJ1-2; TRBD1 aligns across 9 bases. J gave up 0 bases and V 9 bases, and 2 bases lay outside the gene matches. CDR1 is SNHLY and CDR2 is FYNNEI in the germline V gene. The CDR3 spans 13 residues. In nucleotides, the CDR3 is TGTGCCAGTGACAGGGGGGCTAACTATGGCTACACCTTC. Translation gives CASDRGANYGYTF.

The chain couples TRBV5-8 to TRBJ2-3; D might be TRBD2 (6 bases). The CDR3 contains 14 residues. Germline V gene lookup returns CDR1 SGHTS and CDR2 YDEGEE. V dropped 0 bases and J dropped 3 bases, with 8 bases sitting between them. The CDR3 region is CASSLGGRTDTQYF. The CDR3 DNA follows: TGTGCCAGCAGCTTGGGGGGGAGGACAGATACGCAGTATTTT.